The present T cell receptor (beta chain) was sequenced within a study of human T cells and chemical hapten exposure. Whole-study context: Per-sample TCR yield variability stemmed mainly from small pooled library volume differences. Study findings and constraints: Counts of TCRs above 1 in 1000 frequency stayed unchanged with DPC sensitization.

Time point in this sample: healthy volunteer bleed at 6 weeks. Whole blood, unfractionated, served as the material for total RNA extraction. This clonotype was seen many times. What it recognizes is unknown. The library gave individual cDNA molecules unique molecular identifiers. Original analysis: With a range of roughly 20,000 to 750,000, the median per sample was roughly 97,000 TCRs. From the RACE reads, TCRdb called clonotypes with MiXCR, one entry per CDR3 protein. The V and J calls were not made by the authors but by TCRdb's processing. This sample has 65,000 to 95,000 distinct CDR3 sequences; around 9.4% occur once, and the top ten carry about 1.5%. The germline V gene encodes CDR1 SGHRS and CDR2 YFSETQ. The CDR3 loop spans 19 amino acids. V was cut by 1 base and J by 0 bases, with 17 bases left in between.

This TCR was sampled from a female donor in good health. Some clones in this sample may be carry-over from other donors' samples. Specimen: whole blood. The rearrangement uses TRBV5-1 and TRBJ1-6; D is possibly TRBD1 (5 bases). The CDR3 DNA reads as TGCGCCAGCAGCTTGTTTGGCAGGGCTTCAAGCTCCTATAATTCACCCCTCCACTTT. Translated, it gives CASSLFGRASSSYNSPLHF.